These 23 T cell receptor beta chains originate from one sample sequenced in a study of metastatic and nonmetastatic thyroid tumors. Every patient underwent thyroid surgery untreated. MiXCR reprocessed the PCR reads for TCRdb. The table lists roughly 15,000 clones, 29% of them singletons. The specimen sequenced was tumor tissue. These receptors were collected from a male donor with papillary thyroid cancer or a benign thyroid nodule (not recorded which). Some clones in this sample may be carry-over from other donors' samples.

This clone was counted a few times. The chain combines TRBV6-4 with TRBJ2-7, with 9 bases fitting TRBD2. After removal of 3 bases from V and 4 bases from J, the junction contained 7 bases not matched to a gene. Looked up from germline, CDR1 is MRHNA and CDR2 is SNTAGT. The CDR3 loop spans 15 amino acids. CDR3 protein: CASSEAGGQVYEQYF. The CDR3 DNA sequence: TGTGCCAGCAGTGAAGCGGGGGGTCAGGTTTACGAGCAGTACTTC.

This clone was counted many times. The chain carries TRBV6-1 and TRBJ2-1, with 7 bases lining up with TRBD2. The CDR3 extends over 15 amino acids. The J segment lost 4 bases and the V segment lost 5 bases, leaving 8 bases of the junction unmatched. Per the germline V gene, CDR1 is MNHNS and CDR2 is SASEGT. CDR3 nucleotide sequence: TGTGCCAGCAGTTTCCCGGGACTACAATACAATGAGCAGTTCTTC. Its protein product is CASSFPGLQYNEQFF.

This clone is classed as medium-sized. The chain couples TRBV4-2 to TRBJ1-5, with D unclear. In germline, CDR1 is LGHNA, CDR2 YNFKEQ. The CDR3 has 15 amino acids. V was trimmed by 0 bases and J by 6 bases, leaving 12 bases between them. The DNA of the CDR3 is TGTGCCAGCAGCCAAGACCCTGGCGCGGGTCAGCCCCAGCATTTT. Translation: CASSQDPGAGQPQHF.

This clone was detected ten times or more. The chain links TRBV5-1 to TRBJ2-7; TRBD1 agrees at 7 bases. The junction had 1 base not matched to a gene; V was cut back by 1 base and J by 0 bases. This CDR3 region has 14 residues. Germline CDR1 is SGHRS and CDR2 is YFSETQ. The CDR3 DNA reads TGCGCCAGCAGCTTGACAGGGGACTCCTACGAGCAGTACTTC. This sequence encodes CASSLTGDSYEQYF.

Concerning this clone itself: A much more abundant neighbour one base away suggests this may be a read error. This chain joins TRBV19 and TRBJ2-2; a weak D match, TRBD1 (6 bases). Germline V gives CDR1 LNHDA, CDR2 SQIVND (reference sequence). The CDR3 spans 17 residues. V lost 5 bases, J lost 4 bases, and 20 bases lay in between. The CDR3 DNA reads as TGTGCCAGTAGTCGACTCTCCCGGATAGGGGGCACCGGGGAGCTGTTTTTT. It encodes CASSRLSRIGGTGELFF.

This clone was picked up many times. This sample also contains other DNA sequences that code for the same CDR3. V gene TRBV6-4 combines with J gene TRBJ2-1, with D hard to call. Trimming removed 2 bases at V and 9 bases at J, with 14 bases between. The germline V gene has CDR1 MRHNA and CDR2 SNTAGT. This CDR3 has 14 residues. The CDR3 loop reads CASSDLPWWGEQFF. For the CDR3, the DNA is TGTGCCAGCAGTGACCTCCCCTGGTGGGGTGAGCAGTTCTTC.

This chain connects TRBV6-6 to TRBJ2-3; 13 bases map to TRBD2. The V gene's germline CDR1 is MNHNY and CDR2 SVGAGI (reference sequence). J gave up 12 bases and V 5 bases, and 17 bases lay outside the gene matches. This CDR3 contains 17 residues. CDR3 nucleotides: TGTGCCAGCAGTCGGACTAGCGGGGGCGCGCAAAGGGGAGCACAGTATTTT. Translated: CASSRTSGGAQRGAQYF.

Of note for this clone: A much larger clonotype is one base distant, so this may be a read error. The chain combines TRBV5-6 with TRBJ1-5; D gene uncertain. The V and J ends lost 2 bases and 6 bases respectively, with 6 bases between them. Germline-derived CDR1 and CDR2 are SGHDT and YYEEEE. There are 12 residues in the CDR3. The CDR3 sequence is CASSFLPQPQHF. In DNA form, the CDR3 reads TGTGCCAGCAGCTTTTTACCTCAGCCCCAGCATTTT.

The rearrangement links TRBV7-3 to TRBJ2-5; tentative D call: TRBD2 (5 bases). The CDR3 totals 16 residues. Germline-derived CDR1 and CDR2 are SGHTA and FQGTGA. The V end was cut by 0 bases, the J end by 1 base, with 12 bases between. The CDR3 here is CASSLTSGLGQETQYF. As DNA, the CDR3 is TGTGCCAGCAGCTTAACATCGGGGTTGGGCCAAGAGACCCAGTACTTC.

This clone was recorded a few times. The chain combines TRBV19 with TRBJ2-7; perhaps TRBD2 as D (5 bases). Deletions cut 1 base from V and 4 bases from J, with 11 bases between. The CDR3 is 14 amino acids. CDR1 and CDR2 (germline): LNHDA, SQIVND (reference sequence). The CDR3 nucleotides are TGTGCCAGTAGTATAGGTCCGGGGATTTACGAGCAGTACTTC. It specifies CASSIGPGIYEQYF.

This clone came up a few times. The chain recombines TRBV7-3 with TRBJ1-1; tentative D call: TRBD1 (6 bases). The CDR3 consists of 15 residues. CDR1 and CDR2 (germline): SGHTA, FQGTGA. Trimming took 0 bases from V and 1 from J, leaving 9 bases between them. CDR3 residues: CASSLTAGENTEAFF. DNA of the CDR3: TGTGCCAGCAGCTTAACGGCAGGGGAGAACACTGAAGCTTTCTTT.

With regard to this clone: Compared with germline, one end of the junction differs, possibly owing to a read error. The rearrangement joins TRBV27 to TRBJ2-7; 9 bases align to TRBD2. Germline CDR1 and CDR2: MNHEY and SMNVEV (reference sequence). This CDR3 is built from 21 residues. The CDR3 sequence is CASSSSGGKTSGYDQIYGQYF. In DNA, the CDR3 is TGTGCCAGCAGTTCATCAGGGGGAAAGACTAGCGGCTATGACCAAATTTACGGGCAGTACTTC.

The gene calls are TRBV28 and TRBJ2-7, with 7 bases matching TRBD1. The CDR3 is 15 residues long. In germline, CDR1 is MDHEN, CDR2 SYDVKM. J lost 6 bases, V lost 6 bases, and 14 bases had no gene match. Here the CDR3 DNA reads TGTGCCAGCAGCTTGGGACAGACCCACTTCGCCGAGCAGTACTTC. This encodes CASSLGQTHFAEQYF.

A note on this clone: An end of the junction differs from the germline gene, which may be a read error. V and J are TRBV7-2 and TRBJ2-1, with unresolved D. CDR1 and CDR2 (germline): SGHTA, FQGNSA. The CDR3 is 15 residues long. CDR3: CASSSRSCSYNEQFF. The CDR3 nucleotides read TGTGCCAGCAGCTCGCGCTCCTGCTCCTACAATGAGCAGTTCTTT.

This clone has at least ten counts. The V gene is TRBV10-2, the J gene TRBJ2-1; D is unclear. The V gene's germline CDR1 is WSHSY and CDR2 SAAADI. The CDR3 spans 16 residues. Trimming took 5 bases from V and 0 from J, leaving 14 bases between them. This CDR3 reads CASSSSIRISYNEQFF. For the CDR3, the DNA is TGCGCCAGCAGTTCAAGTATACGGATCTCCTACAATGAGCAGTTCTTC.

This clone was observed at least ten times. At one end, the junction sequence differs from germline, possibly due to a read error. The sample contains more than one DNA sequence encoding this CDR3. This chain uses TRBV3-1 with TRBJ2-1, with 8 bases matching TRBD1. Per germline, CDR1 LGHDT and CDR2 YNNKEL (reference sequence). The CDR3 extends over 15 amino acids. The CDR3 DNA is TGTGCCAGCAGCTACGACAGGGGCGCCTACAATGAACAGTTCTTC. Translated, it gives CASSYDRGAYNEQFF.

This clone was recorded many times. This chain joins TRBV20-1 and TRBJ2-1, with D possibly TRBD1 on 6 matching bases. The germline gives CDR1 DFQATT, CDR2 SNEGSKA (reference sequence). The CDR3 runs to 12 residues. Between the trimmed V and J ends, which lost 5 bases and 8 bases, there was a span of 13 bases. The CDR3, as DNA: TGCAGTGCTCCTTCTGGGGGCTATGAGCAGTTCTTC. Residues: CSAPSGGYEQFF.

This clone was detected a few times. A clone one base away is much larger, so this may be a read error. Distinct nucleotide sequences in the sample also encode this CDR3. The CDR3 spells CSASPGQNYERYF. CDR3 nucleotides: TGCAGTGCTAGCCCGGGACAGAACTACGAGCGGTACTTC. This chain uses TRBV20-1 with TRBJ2-7, with 7 positions matching TRBD1. CDR1 is DFQATT and CDR2 is SNEGSKA in the germline V gene (reference sequence). This CDR3 spans 13 amino acids.

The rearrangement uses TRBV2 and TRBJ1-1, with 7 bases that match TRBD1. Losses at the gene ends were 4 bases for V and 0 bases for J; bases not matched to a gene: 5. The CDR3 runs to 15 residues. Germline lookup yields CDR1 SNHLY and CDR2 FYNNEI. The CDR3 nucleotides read TGTGCCAGCAGTGGCAGGGGGGCCATGAACACTGAAGCTTTCTTT. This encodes CASSGRGAMNTEAFF.

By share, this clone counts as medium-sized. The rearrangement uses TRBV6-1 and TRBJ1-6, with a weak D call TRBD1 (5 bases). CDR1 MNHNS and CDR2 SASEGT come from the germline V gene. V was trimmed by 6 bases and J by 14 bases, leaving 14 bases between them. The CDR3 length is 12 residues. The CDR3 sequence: CASRDGEQALHF. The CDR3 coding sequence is TGTGCCAGCAGGGACGGGGAACAGGCCCTCCACTTT.

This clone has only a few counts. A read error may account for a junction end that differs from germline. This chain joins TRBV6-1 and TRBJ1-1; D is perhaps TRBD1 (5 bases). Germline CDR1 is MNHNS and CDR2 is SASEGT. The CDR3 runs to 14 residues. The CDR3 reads CASSPRDENAEAFF. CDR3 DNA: TGTGCCAGCAGCCCCAGGGACGAGAACGCTGAAGCTTTCTTT.

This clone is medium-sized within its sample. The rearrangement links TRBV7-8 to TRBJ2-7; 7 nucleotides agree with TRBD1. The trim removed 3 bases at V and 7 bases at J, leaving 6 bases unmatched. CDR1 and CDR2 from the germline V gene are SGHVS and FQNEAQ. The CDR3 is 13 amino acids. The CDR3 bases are TGTGCCAGCAGCTTGACAGGGACCTTTGAGCAGTACTTC. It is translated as CASSLTGTFEQYF.

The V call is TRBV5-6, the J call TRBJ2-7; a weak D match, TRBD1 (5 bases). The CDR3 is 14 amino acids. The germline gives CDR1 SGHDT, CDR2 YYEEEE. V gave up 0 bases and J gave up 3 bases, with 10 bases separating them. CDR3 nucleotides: TGTGCCAGCAGCTTGGCAGGACACATCTACGAGCAGTACTTC. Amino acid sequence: CASSLAGHIYEQYF.